The entry that follows covers one TCR beta chain sequence. Antigen: not known. The record originates from a study of cytomegalovirus exposure and HLA in healthy donors. Background on the study: There were some 380 genotyped donors. Of these, 75% to 85% fell in the genetic ancestry cluster associated with self-reported Caucasian donors. Study-wide findings and caveats: Most of the CMV-associated TCR beta chains (in a later analysis) appeared to be HLA-restricted. For most TCR beta V segments, an earlier analysis put the productive rate at about 87% or about 30% of the time. It was assumed in the presence/absence analyses that sequencing depth was roughly uniform across donors.

Trimming took off 0 bases at V and 1 base at J, with 9 bases between the two ends. Germline V gene lookup returns CDR1 SGHVS and CDR2 FNYEAQ. CDR3 length: 15 amino acids. Use of 60 Vbeta and 13 Jbeta primers characterized the PCR. Repertoires were generated with immunoSEQ multiplex PCR, while TCRdb's copy carries only in-frame clones and drops some. The repertoire has about 120,000 clones, approximately 78% of them found once; the top ten carry about 3.3%. The sample was PBMCs. The TCR originated in a woman younger than 45 in good health and CMV-seropositive. The V and J genes are TRBV7-6 and TRBJ1-1; tentatively, D is TRBD1 (6 bases). The CDR3 DNA is TGTGCCAGCAGCTTAGCTCCGACAGGGAACACTGAAGCTTTCTTT. It translates to CASSLAPTGNTEAFF. Variable domain in full (rest from reference TRBV7-6 and TRBJ1-1): GAGVSQSPRYKVTKRGQDVALRCDPISGHVSLYWYRQALGQGPEFLTYFNYEAQQDKSGLPNDRFSAERPEGSISTLTIQRTEQRDSAMYRCASSLAPTGNTEAFFGQGTRLTVV.